This TCR beta chain stems from a study of control samples from healthy donors and cancer patients. V lost 5 bases and J 0 bases, leaving 14 bases between the germline ends. CDR3 length: 16 residues. The germline V gene encodes CDR1 SEHNR and CDR2 FQNEAQ (reference sequence). Produced via immunoSEQ multiplex PCR; TCRdb's table is partial and in-frame only. The sample includes about 12,000 clones, approximately 87% of them seen just once. The sequencing input was formalin-fixed, paraffin-embedded tissue. The J gene is TRBJ1-5, the V gene TRBV7-9; D remains unclear. The origin of this receptor is a male donor with melanoma. The CDR3 region has the DNA TGTGCCAGCAGCGAAGGACCTGGGTATAGCAATCAGCCCCAGCATTTT. Its protein is CASSEGPGYSNQPQHF. Using reference TRBV7-9 and TRBJ1-5 for the parts outside the CDR3, the full variable domain is DTGVSQNPRHKITKRGQNVTFRCDPISEHNRLYWYRQTLGQGPEFLTYFQNEAQLEKSRLLSDRFSAERPKGSFSTLEIQRTEQGDSAMYLCASSEGPGYSNQPQHFGDGTRLSIL.